This TCR beta chain was recovered during a study of CD8 T cells in Susac syndrome (dated by TCRdb to between 2018 and 2020). At the level of the whole study: Among the Susac syndrome patients who were sequenced, clinically active disease was present in about six and clinical remission was observed in fewer than 10. The study used repertoire sequencing to test whether antigen drove CD8+ T cell activation and differentiation in Susac syndrome. At the time of blood withdrawal, Susac syndrome patients were either therapy-naive, taking corticosteroids (with some also receiving IVIg), or on IVIg alone. The investigation overall reported the following: In patients with Susac syndrome, the CD4+ T cell repertoire showed no detectable clonal expansion. The TCR sequencing and HLA analysis was acknowledged to have included a relatively small number of individuals.

Turning to this clonotype: Its antigen is unknown. Qualities for individual bases were not recorded, and no much larger clone is one base off.

RNA was extracted with the RNeasy kit and roughly 0.5 to 1 ug was reverse transcribed using random hexamers. TCR beta CDR3 regions were amplified with the immunoSEQ multiplex PCR assay covering 54 Vbeta and 13 Jbeta segments. To correct PCR amplification bias, a synthetic template baseline was used for both primer optimization and computational correction. In the authors' own workflow: Reads were annotated to V, D and J genes per IMGT and analyzed with immunoSEQ Analyzer, keeping only productive sequences. Clonality was calculated as one minus the Shannon entropy normalized by log2 of the number of productive unique sequences. Public and private clones were assessed among the 100 most prevalent clones of each patient and control. A clone was defined as Susac-specific if it was absent from the healthy and MS cohorts, from some 1,100 published viral clones and from other ImmuneACCESS disease sequences. TCRdb ran its own pipeline on the public reads, namely fastp trimming at Q25 and MiXCR clone calling, and kept in-frame beta chains. Identical CDR3 protein sequences are pooled into one entry, listed with their most common genes and DNA. Clone size and V and J calls follow TCRdb, not the original study. The sample profile shows about 150,000 distinct CDR3 sequences; 90% to 96% of them were found once. Clones ranked in the top ten supply 0.065% to 0.095% of the sample.

The CDR3, cysteine through phenylalanine, is 14 amino acids long. CDR3 DNA only is kept here, 42 bases in frame from base 1. CDR1 is given as KGHDR and CDR2 as SFDVKD, both from the germline V gene. The V end loses 10 bases and the J end loses 7 bases, and a stretch of 19 bases separates them. Peripheral blood CD8+ and CD4+ T cells from healthy donors, Susac syndrome patients and multiple sclerosis patients were profiled by high-throughput TCR beta sequencing. The Susac syndrome patients fulfilled recently defined diagnostic criteria for either definite or probable disease. Bulk CD8+ and CD4+ T cells were purified magnetically by negative isolation, whereas CD8+ TEMRA cells were enriched by FACS. Blood was collected in EDTA tubes and processed within 24 hours, with PBMCs isolated through density gradient centrifugation. PBMCs intended for TCR sequencing were frozen in liquid nitrogen and were later thawed in a 37 degrees C water bath. Purity of sorted or isolated CD4+, CD8+ and CD8+ TEMRA cells was at least 90%.

This TCR came from a human donor with Susac syndrome. Sequencing input: CD4+ T cells from PBMCs. The chain was built from TRBV24-1 and TRBJ2-1; the D call is tentative, TRBD1 or TRBD2, as each matches 6 bases. The nucleotide sequence is TGTGCCACTCGTGAAGAAGGGGGGATTAATGAGCAGTTCTTC. It translates to CATREEGGINEQFF.